This T cell receptor beta chain was profiled in a study of T cells expressing NK-cell markers. General study points: Of the CD8+ T cells in six donors, 1.0-7.0% belonged to dominant NKG2C+ clonotypes.

The cDNA for TCR beta came from 5'RACE template switching with UMIs. TCRdb reprocessed the 5' RACE reads, keeping one entry per CDR3 protein, no DNA. This sample's clone table lists 300,000 to 500,000 distinct CDR3 sequences. Turning to this clonotype: The target antigen is unknown.

Germline V CDR1 and CDR2: DFQATT, SNEGSKA (reference sequence). The CDR3 spans 20 residues. The material sequenced was blood T cells: a sorted CD56 or NKG2C T cell subset, CD4+ or CD8+ T cells, or bulk PBMC T cells (not recorded which). This clonotype was obtained from a woman between 45 and 65 years old in good health. This chain connects TRBV20-1 to TRBJ2-6; lacking DNA, the TRBD2 call made by TCRdb goes unchecked. The CDR3 sequence: CSARPPTSGIATDGANVLTF.